The present T cell receptor beta chain was sequenced within a study of cytomegalovirus exposure and HLA in healthy donors. General observations from the study: On later analysis, the bulk of CMV-associated TCR beta chains appeared to be HLA-restricted. Later analysis revealed greater clonal expansion in HLA-associated TCR beta chains than in equally common others. DRB1 showed the most TCR associations and HLA-C the fewest in a later analysis, as rates varied by HLA locus.

Primers included in the PCR were 60 Vbeta and 13 Jbeta primers. The repertoire was sequenced with immunoSEQ multiplex PCR; TCRdb's copy has only in-frame clones and lacks some. The sample shows approximately 100,000 clones, 80% to 90% of them seen only once. This clone has only one observation. The antigen is unknown. The receptor's source is a man aged 45-65 years in good health and CMV-seronegative. Sequencing input: PBMCs.

CDR3 coding DNA: TGTGCCAGCAGCCAAGAGGGCAACCTGAACACTGAAGCTTTCTTT. Its translation is CASSQEGNLNTEAFF. The genes are TRBV4-2 and TRBJ1-1; no clear D gene. The CDR3 loop spans 15 amino acids. Trimming removed 0 bases from V and 0 bases from J, with 8 bases in between. CDR1 and CDR2 from the germline V gene are LGHNA and YNFKEQ.